The 4 T cell receptor beta chains below all came from one sample that was sequenced in a study of response to subunit inactivated influenza vaccine. TCRdb itself ran the RT-PCR reads through MiXCR, one entry per CDR3 protein. Of roughly 780,000 distinct CDR3 sequences in the sample, approximately 17% were seen once. The sample in question was PBMCs from blood, obtained about 5 days after vaccination. These receptors were taken from a man aged 45-60 years who received an inactivated influenza vaccine.

This sequence joins TRBV2 and TRBJ1-2; 10 bases line up with TRBD1. V lost 6 bases to trimming and J lost 4 bases; unmatched junction nucleotides: 5. The CDR3 extends over 14 amino acids. Per the germline V gene, CDR1 is SNHLY and CDR2 is FYNNEI. The CDR3 reads CASSQGQGPYGYTF. The CDR3 DNA follows: TGTGCCAGCAGCCAGGGACAGGGGCCCTATGGCTACACCTTC.

The chain employs TRBV4-3 and TRBJ1-1; D unresolved. This CDR3 contains 14 residues. From germline, CDR1 is LGHNA and CDR2 YSLEER. Trimming removed 3 bases from V and 0 bases from J, with 8 bases in between. The CDR3 protein is CASSQEKVNTEAFF. The CDR3 bases are TGCGCCAGCAGCCAGGAGAAAGTGAACACTGAAGCTTTCTTT.

In this sample, this clonotype turned up a few times. The chain has TRBV12-3 or TRBV12-4 and TRBJ1-1; a weak D match, TRBD1 (6 bases). The CDR3 has 16 residues. V was clipped by 1 base and J by 3 bases, with 15 bases between them. CDR3 protein: CASSLGQAVADTEAFF. CDR3 coding DNA: TGTGCCAGCAGTTTAGGACAGGCGGTTGCAGACACTGAAGCTTTCTTT.

This chain links TRBV6-4 with TRBJ2-1, with 7 bases fitting TRBD2. Germline V gene lookup returns CDR1 MRHNA and CDR2 SNTAGT. The CDR3 contains 14 residues. V trimming: 7 bases; J trimming: 3 bases; junction bases outside the gene matches: 6. The CDR3 spells CASKFREDYNEQFF. The CDR3 DNA follows: TGTGCCAGCAAGTTTCGGGAGGACTACAATGAGCAGTTCTTC.